The 22 T cell receptor beta chains reported below all come from one sample, sequenced in a study of vaccination effects on CD4 cells after COVID-19. Which antigens these TCRs recognize remains unknown. The repertoire was sequenced with immunoSEQ multiplex PCR; TCRdb's copy has only in-frame clones and lacks some. The sample records 20,000 to 25,000 clones, 75% to 85% being singletons. With the ViraFEST assay, the study expanded antigen-specific CD4+ T cells using viral peptide pools, then sequenced them. Upon completion of more than 9 days in culture, CD4+ T cells were isolated. It was two doses of either the BNT162b2 or mRNA-1273 vaccine that participants received. This material consisted of CD4+ T cells from PBMCs cultured with SARS-CoV-2 spike peptides, taken after COVID-19 vaccination. The receptors stem from a human donor who received a COVID-19 vaccine. Some clones in this sample may be carry-over from other donors' samples.

The chain employs TRBV18 and TRBJ1-3; D gene unclear. This CDR3 comprises 16 residues. Germline V gene data show CDR1 as KGHSH and CDR2 as LQKENI. V shed 3 bases and J shed 4 bases, with 16 bases lying between them. CDR3 sequence (DNA): TGTGCCAGCTCACCCAGGACTGCGGGTTTAGGAAACACCATATATTTT. Its translation is CASSPRTAGLGNTIYF.

This chain connects TRBV9 to TRBJ2-5; 12 bases match TRBD2. The V gene's germline CDR1 is SGDLS and CDR2 YYNGEE. After removal of 3 bases from V and 5 bases from J, the junction contained 11 bases not matched to a gene. The CDR3 sequence is 17 residues long. CDR3 DNA: TGTGCCAGCAGCGAGGGGGCTAGCGGGGGGGCAGGGGAGACCCAGTACTTC. Protein: CASSEGASGGAGETQYF.

The CDR3 DNA reads as TGTGCCAGCAGTGACGGTACAGGGGGCGACCAGCCCCAGCATTTT. It is translated as CASSDGTGGDQPQHF. The chain joins TRBV6-1 to TRBJ1-5, with 9 bases lining up with TRBD1. With 3 bases clipped from V and 7 bases from J, the junction kept 7 bases outside the gene matches. The CDR3 has 15 amino acids. Germline V CDR1 and CDR2: MNHNS, SASEGT.

CDR3 nucleotides: TGTGCCAGCAGTTACTCGAGGGGACTCTACGAGCAGTACGTC. Its translation: CASSYSRGLYEQYV. The chain is built from TRBV6-2 or TRBV6-3 and TRBJ2-7, with D perhaps matching TRBD2 (6 bases). Between the trimmed V and J ends, which lost 0 bases and 3 bases, there was a span of 9 bases. The germline V gene has CDR1 MNHEY and CDR2 SVGEGT. The CDR3 has 14 residues.

This sequence joins TRBV7-9 and TRBJ2-3; 7 positions agree with TRBD1. The CDR3 consists of 15 residues. Unmatched junction bases numbered 9, after V lost 5 bases and J lost 4 bases. Germline values: CDR1 SEHNR, CDR2 FQNEAQ (reference sequence). The CDR3 loop reads CASSPGDQGADTQYF. CDR3 bases: TGTGCCAGCAGCCCAGGAGATCAGGGGGCAGATACGCAGTATTTT. The entire variable domain, with the rest obtained from reference TRBV7-9 and TRBJ2-3, is as follows: DTGVSQNPRHKITKRGQNVTFRCDPISEHNRLYWYRQTLGQGPEFLTYFQNEAQLEKSRLLSDRFSAERPKGSFSTLEIQRTEQGDSAMYLCASSPGDQGADTQYFGPGTRLTVL.

The chain employs TRBV5-1 and TRBJ2-2, with a weak D call TRBD1 (5 bases). V lost 0 bases, J lost 0 bases, and 9 bases lay in between. Germline values: CDR1 SGHRS, CDR2 YFSETQ. The CDR3 is made up of 16 amino acids. The CDR3: CASSLVQATNTGELFF. CDR3 in DNA: TGCGCCAGCAGCTTGGTACAGGCAACGAACACCGGGGAGCTGTTTTTT. The full variable domain, in which reference TRBV5-1 and TRBJ2-2 provide the parts outside the CDR3, is KAGVTQTPRYLIKTRGQQVTLSCSPISGHRSVSWYQQTPGQGLQFLFEYFSETQRNKGNFPGRFSGRQFSNSRSEMNVSTLELGDSALYLCASSLVQATNTGELFFGEGSRLTVL.

The chain has TRBV19 and TRBJ1-5; 8 bases map to TRBD1. This CDR3 region has 16 residues. V shed 1 base and J 6 bases; nucleotides not matched to a gene: 8. The germline V gene encodes CDR1 LNHDA and CDR2 SQIVND (reference sequence). CDR3 loop: CASSIGRQGLPQPQHF. The CDR3 nucleotides are TGTGCCAGTAGTATAGGCAGACAGGGGTTACCTCAGCCCCAGCATTTT.

CDR3 nucleotide sequence: TGTGCCTGGAGTCCTCAGGCCCGGGCTAACTATGGCTACACCTTC. It translates to CAWSPQARANYGYTF. This chain joins TRBV30 and TRBJ1-2; D gene unclear. The CDR3 runs to 15 residues. Per germline, CDR1 GTSNPN and CDR2 SVGIG (reference sequence). Trimming left V 2 bases short and J 0 bases short, with 13 bases between. Supplemented by reference TRBV30 and TRBJ1-2, the full variable domain reads SQTIHQWPATLVQPVGSPLSLECTVEGTSNPNLYWYRQAAGRGLQLLFYSVGIGQISSEVPQNLSASRPQDRQFILSSKKLLLSDSGFYLCAWSPQARANYGYTFGSGTRLTVV.

The V gene is TRBV6-5, the J gene TRBJ1-2; no definite D call. Per germline, CDR1 MNHEY and CDR2 SVGAGI. The CDR3 covers 13 residues. V lost 6 bases and J 2 bases, leaving 10 bases between the germline ends. CDR3 region: CASRYDGNYGYTF. The CDR3 nucleotides are TGTGCCAGCAGATACGACGGGAACTATGGCTACACCTTC.

The chain links TRBV6-1 to TRBJ1-2; D is undetermined. Looked up from germline, CDR1 is MNHNS and CDR2 is SASEGT. V lost 2 bases and J 8 bases, leaving 15 bases between the germline ends. The CDR3 contains 14 residues. CDR3 in amino acids: CASSEFDRLGGYTF. The CDR3 DNA reads as TGTGCCAGCAGTGAATTTGATAGGTTGGGGGGCTACACCTTC.

The gene calls are TRBV18 and TRBJ1-5; perhaps TRBD1 as D (5 bases). CDR1 and CDR2 from the germline V gene are KGHSH and LQKENI. This CDR3 spans 16 amino acids. V was trimmed by 1 base and J by 0 bases, leaving 10 bases between them. The DNA for the CDR3 is TGTGCCAGCTCACCACTTGGCGGGGGTAGCAATCAGCCCCAGCATTTT. Translating gives CASSPLGGGSNQPQHF.

The rearrangement joins TRBV20-1 to TRBJ1-3, with D maybe TRBD1 (5 bases). The CDR3 totals 11 residues. Germline V gene lookup returns CDR1 DFQATT and CDR2 SNEGSKA (reference sequence). V lost 1 base and J 14 bases, leaving 12 bases between the germline ends. The CDR3 is CSARVGARVYF. CDR3 sequence (DNA): TGCAGTGCTAGAGTTGGGGCCCGGGTATATTTT.

The V and J genes are TRBV7-3 and TRBJ2-1; 8 bases are a match to TRBD2. J gave up 1 base and V 6 bases, and 8 bases lay outside the gene matches. Germline V gene data show CDR1 as SGHTA and CDR2 as FQGTGA. The CDR3 covers 16 residues. CDR3 in amino acids: CASSPTGGASYNEQFF. The CDR3 DNA reads TGTGCCAGCAGTCCTACGGGGGGGGCATCCTACAATGAGCAGTTCTTC.

This chain connects TRBV7-9 to TRBJ2-1, with 9 bases matching TRBD1. The ends lost 5 bases at V and 7 bases at J; junction bases unmatched: 6. The CDR3 length is 14 residues. Germline V gene sequence: CDR1 SEHNR, CDR2 FQNEAQ (reference sequence). CDR3 loop: CASSRPGTGNEQFF. The CDR3 bases are TGTGCCAGCAGCCGTCCCGGGACAGGGAATGAGCAGTTCTTC.

This clone was counted a few times. The V gene is TRBV2, the J gene TRBJ1-2; D may be TRBD1 (6 bases). There are 14 residues in the CDR3. Trimming cost V 5 bases and J 3 bases, with 13 bases left between them. Germline V CDR1 and CDR2: SNHLY, FYNNEI. This chain's CDR3 is CASSFRGLDYGYTF. DNA for the CDR3: TGTGCCAGCAGTTTCAGGGGTTTGGACTATGGCTACACCTTC. The full variable domain, rest sourced from reference TRBV2 and TRBJ1-2, is EPEVTQTPSHQVTQMGQEVILRCVPISNHLYFYWYRQILGQKVEFLVSFYNNEISEKSEIFDDQFSVERPDGSNFTLKIRSTKLEDSAMYFCASSFRGLDYGYTFGSGTRLTVV.

The gene calls are TRBV7-3 and TRBJ2-2, with 12 positions matching TRBD2. Germline values: CDR1 SGHTA, CDR2 FQGTGA. The CDR3 has 16 amino acids. V lost 5 bases to trimming and J lost 5 bases; unmatched junction nucleotides: 6. The CDR3 DNA sequence: TGTGCCAGCAGCCCTAGCGGGGGGGCCGGGACCGGGGAGCTGTTTTTT. Amino acids: CASSPSGGAGTGELFF.

Written as DNA, the CDR3 is TGTGCCAGCAGCCCGGGGGCGGGTCGGGGGGACGCAGATACGCAGTATTTT. As protein: CASSPGAGRGDADTQYF. J is TRBJ2-3 and V is TRBV7-2, with a weak D call TRBD2 (7 bases). Germline CDR1 SGHTA, CDR2 FQGNSA. The V end lost 5 bases, the J end lost 4 bases, and 22 bases lay between the germline ends. The CDR3 is 17 amino acids. Using reference TRBV7-2 and TRBJ2-3 for the parts outside the CDR3, the full variable domain is GAGVSQSPSNKVTEKGKDVELRCDPISGHTALYWYRQSLGQGLEFLIYFQGNSAPDKSGLPSDRFSAERTGGSVSTLTIQRTQQEDSAVYLCASSPGAGRGDADTQYFGPGTRLTVL.

The V call is TRBV7-2, the J call TRBJ1-2; D uncertain. The V and J ends lost 5 bases and 0 bases respectively, with 13 bases between them. CDR1 and CDR2 from the germline V gene are SGHTA and FQGNSA. This CDR3 is 15 amino acids long. CDR3 DNA: TGTGCCAGCAGCCCACAGCCTTTCCCTAACTATGGCTACACCTTC. Protein product: CASSPQPFPNYGYTF.

This clone was seen a handful of times. The CDR3 DNA reads TGTGCCAGCAGTAGATTTCGGACGTCGGGCATTTCCTACGAGCAGTACGTC. Its protein product is CASSRFRTSGISYEQYV. The chain couples TRBV27 to TRBJ2-7, with no clear D. The V gene lost 5 bases and the J gene lost 1 base, with 21 bases spanning the gap. CDR1 MNHEY and CDR2 SMNVEV come from the germline V gene (reference sequence). This CDR3 spans 17 amino acids.

V gene TRBV6-5 combines with J gene TRBJ1-1; unclear D gene. Deletions cut 6 bases from V and 2 bases from J, with 13 bases between. Germline CDR1 reads MNHEY; CDR2 reads SVGAGI. The CDR3 covers 14 residues. The CDR3 DNA sequence: TGTGCCAGCAGGGTCGATGGAAAAAACACTGAAGCTTTCTTT. Its translation is CASRVDGKNTEAFF.

As for this clone: The sample carries other DNA sequences with the same CDR3. V gene TRBV7-9 combines with J gene TRBJ1-1; D may be TRBD1 (6 bases). The CDR3 is made up of 14 amino acids. The germline CDR1 and CDR2 sequences are SEHNR and FQNEAQ (reference sequence). V was shortened by 8 bases and J by 0 bases, with 13 bases between the two germline ends. Here the CDR3 reads CASDRTSMNTEAFF. DNA of the CDR3: TGTGCCAGCGACAGGACGTCTATGAACACTGAAGCTTTCTTT.

J is TRBJ2-3 and V is TRBV28; 7 bases are a match to TRBD1. Germline trimming cut 3 bases from V and 3 bases from J; bases unmatched to any gene: 6. CDR1 is MDHEN and CDR2 is SYDVKM in the germline V gene. The CDR3 contains 15 residues. CDR3 nucleotide sequence: TGTGCCAGCAGTTTCCAGGGACAGTTAACAGATACGCAGTATTTT. Amino acid sequence: CASSFQGQLTDTQYF. Full variable domain (remainder filled in from reference TRBV28 and TRBJ2-3): DVKVTQSSRYLVKRTGEKVFLECVQDMDHENMFWYRQDPGLGLRLIYFSYDVKMKEKGDIPEGYSVSREKKERFSLILESASTNQTSMYLCASSFQGQLTDTQYFGPGTRLTVL.